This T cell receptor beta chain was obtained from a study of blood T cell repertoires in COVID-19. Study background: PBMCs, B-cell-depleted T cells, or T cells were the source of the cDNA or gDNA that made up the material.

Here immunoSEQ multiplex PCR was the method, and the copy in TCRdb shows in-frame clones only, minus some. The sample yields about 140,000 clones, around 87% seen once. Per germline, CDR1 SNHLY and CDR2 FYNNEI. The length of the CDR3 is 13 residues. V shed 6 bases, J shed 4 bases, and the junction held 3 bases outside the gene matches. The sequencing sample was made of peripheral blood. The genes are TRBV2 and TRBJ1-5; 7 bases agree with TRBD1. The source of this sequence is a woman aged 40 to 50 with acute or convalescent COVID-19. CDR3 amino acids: CASRYRGNQPQHF. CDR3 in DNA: TGTGCCAGCAGGTACAGGGGTAATCAGCCCCAGCATTTT.